The rows below give T cell receptor beta chains drawn from one sample of a study of blood T cell repertoires in COVID-19. Generated by immunoSEQ multiplex PCR, the TCRdb table keeps only in-frame clones and is missing some. The table has tens of thousands of clones, around 86% seen once. Sequencing was performed on peripheral blood. These receptors all come from a human donor in a cohort sampled during active COVID-19. CDR3s include the opening cysteine and the closing phenylalanine or tryptophan. The D gene is left open where the match is weak. Clone size appears in some rows only: once, few, many, or a class for an expanded clone.

TRBJ2-3	few	TRBD1	TRBV19	TGTGCCAGTAGTATACCCGCGACAGGGCCCGATACGCAGTATTTT	CASSIPATGPDTQYF
TRBJ2-2	-	TRBD1	TRBV5-1	TGCGCCAGCAGCTCGGGACAGGGTAACACCGGGGAGCTGTTTTTT	CASSSGQGNTGELFF
TRBJ2-1	-	TRBD2	TRBV18	TGTGCCAGCTCACCAGAAGCGGGGCGGACCAATGAGCAGTTCTTC	CASSPEAGRTNEQFF
TRBJ1-4	-	-	TRBV4-1	TGCGCCAGCAGCCAAGAGGGGGCCTTAACTGAAAAACTGTTTTTT	CASSQEGALTEKLFF
TRBJ2-3	once	-	TRBV7-2	TGTGCCAGCAGCTTAGACGGGATGGCCTATAGGAATACGCAGTATTTT	CASSLDGMAYRNTQYF
TRBJ2-1	-	-	TRBV11-2	TGTGCCAGCAGCCCAGGGGGCGGGAGGGCGTTCTTC	CASSPGGGRAFF
TRBJ2-7	-	-	TRBV7-2	TGTGCCAGCAGCCCCCAAGGGACTTTCTACGAGCAGTACTTC	CASSPQGTFYEQYF
TRBJ2-7	-	TRBD1	TRBV6-5	TGTGCCAGCAGCCGGGACAGGCGGTCCCACGAGCAGTACTTC	CASSRDRRSHEQYF
TRBJ2-3	-	-	TRBV6-5	TGTGCCAGCAGTTACGCCGACCTAACCCGGGGTACGCAGTATTTT	CASSYADLTRGTQYF
TRBJ1-1	-	-	TRBV5-1	TGCGCCAGCAGCCCTCAGGCCTCGAACACTGAAGCTTTCTTT	CASSPQASNTEAFF
TRBJ2-3	-	TRBD2	TRBV10-3	TGTGCCATCAGTGAGGTGCTAGCGGGGGGGAGCACAGATACGCAGTATTTT	CAISEVLAGGSTDTQYF
TRBJ2-7	-	TRBD1	TRBV7-9	TGTGCCAGCAGCTTATATGGGACAGGGAAGGGAGAGCAGTACTTC	CASSLYGTGKGEQYF
TRBJ1-4	once	-	TRBV28	TGTGCCAGCAGTTTCCCCTCTCTCTCGGGGGAGGAAAAACTGTTTTTT	CASSFPSLSGEEKLFF
TRBJ1-5	-	-	TRBV5-1	TGCGCCAGCAGCCCTCTTCCGGGGGGCAATGGCAATCAGCCCCAGCATTTT	CASSPLPGGNGNQPQHF
TRBJ1-1	-	-	TRBV19	TGTGCCAGTAGTCGCGGGGGAGGGAACACTGAAGCTTTCTTT	CASSRGGGNTEAFF
TRBJ1-5	few	TRBD1	TRBV12-3/TRBV12-4	TGTGCCAGCAGTTCAGGGGGTCAGCCCCAGCATTTT	CASSSGGQPQHF
TRBJ1-2	-	TRBD1	TRBV7-3	TGTGCCAGCAGCTTGACCGGGACAGGGTCCTATGGCTACACCTTC	CASSLTGTGSYGYTF
TRBJ2-2	-	-	TRBV12-3/TRBV12-4	TGTGCCAGCAGTTTGAGCGTCCGGGAGCTGTTTTTT	CASSLSVRELFF
TRBJ2-6	-	TRBD1	TRBV13	TGTGCCAGCAGCCTTACTCAGACAGGGTACGGGGCCAACGTCCTGACTTTC	CASSLTQTGYGANVLTF
TRBJ1-6	once	TRBD1	TRBV6-5	TGTGCCAGCAGTTACCTTACAGGGGGAGATTCACCCCTCCACTTT	CASSYLTGGDSPLHF
TRBJ2-1	once	TRBD1	TRBV18	TGTGCCAGCTCAGGGACAGACTACAATGAGCAGTTCTTC	CASSGTDYNEQFF
TRBJ1-3	-	-	TRBV19	TGTGCCAGTAGAGCGCAGGGGTCTGGAAACACCATATATTTT	CASRAQGSGNTIYF
TRBJ1-3	-	-	TRBV6-5	TGTGCCAGCAGCAACAGGGGAAACACCATATATTTT	CASSNRGNTIYF
TRBJ2-7	-	TRBD1	TRBV27	TGTGCCAGCCACGGACAGGGGATGGCCTACGAGCAGTACTTC	CASHGQGMAYEQYF
TRBJ2-7	-	TRBD2	TRBV2	TGTGCCAGCAGCCATGAGCGGGGGGGTCCGTGGGAGCAGTACTTC	CASSHERGGPWEQYF
TRBJ2-3	-	-	TRBV2	TGTGCCAGGTCCCGGCTAGCAGGTGATACGCAGTATTTT	CARSRLAGDTQYF
TRBJ1-1	-	-	TRBV25-1	TGTGCCAGAATCTCCGGCAGGGACACTGAAGCTTTCTTT	CARISGRDTEAFF
TRBJ1-2	-	-	TRBV19	TGTGCCACCCCCGGGGGGCAGGAGACCTTC	CATPGGQETF
TRBJ1-4	-	TRBD1	TRBV11-2	TGTGCCAGCAGCTTAGTGACAGGGGGCGCAGAAAAACTGTTTTTT	CASSLVTGGAEKLFF
TRBJ2-7	-	TRBD2	TRBV29-1	TGCAGCGGCGGTAGCGGGGGAGGAGAGCAGTACTTC	CSGGSGGGEQYF
TRBJ1-5	-	-	TRBV28	TGTGCCAGCAGTTTTTGGACCATTTGGGGGGGTAGCAATCAGCCCCAGCATTTT	CASSFWTIWGGSNQPQHF
TRBJ2-7	-	TRBD1	TRBV11-2	TGTGCCAGCAGCTTAGGGGTTCCGGGACAGGGGTTCGAGCAGTACTTC	CASSLGVPGQGFEQYF
TRBJ1-2	-	TRBD1	TRBV12-3/TRBV12-4	TGTGCCAGCAGTTTGGCAGGGGGCGTTGGCTACACCTTC	CASSLAGGVGYTF
TRBJ1-4	-	-	TRBV5-1	TGCGCCAGCAGCTTCCAGGGTGGAACTAATGAAAAACTGTTTTTT	CASSFQGGTNEKLFF
TRBJ1-6	-	-	TRBV5-8	TGTGCCAGCAGCTTGAATCAGGGGTCAAATTCACCCCTCCACTTT	CASSLNQGSNSPLHF
TRBJ2-5	-	TRBD1	TRBV2	TGTGCCAGCAGAACCGGGGACAGGGGGCTTTCCCCCGAAGAGACCCAGTACTTC	CASRTGDRGLSPEETQYF
TRBJ1-1	-	-	TRBV5-1	TGCGCCAGCAGCTTGACGTTATGGGGGAGGAGCCCTGAAGCTTTCTTT	CASSLTLWGRSPEAFF